This T cell receptor (beta chain) stems from a study of PD-L1 blockade in urothelial cancer (dated by TCRdb to the late 2010s). In terms of the full investigation: All patients started therapy around 2014 and received atezolizumab 1,200 mg intravenously every 3 weeks. About nine tenths of the roughly 29 patients were identified as males with urothelial cancer of bladder origin, and a prior smoking history was reported by 18 of 29 patients. Patients had an ECOG performance status of 0 or 1 and had received between 0 and 3 prior chemotherapy regimens. Blood samples were analyzed 3 weeks after the start of treatment (second dose) and 6 weeks after the start of treatment. Blood samples yielded a median of around 140,000 T cells and tens of thousands of unique TCRs, with median clonality roughly 0.084. The study was an exploratory multi-omic analysis of somatic, immune and clinical correlates of response to PD-L1 blockade with atezolizumab in urothelial cancer. TCR sequencing covered pretreatment tumor samples and matched, serially collected peripheral blood taken before and after atezolizumab treatment. Durable clinical benefit was defined as progression-free survival longer than 6 months, and TCR features were also tested against progression-free and overall survival. Whole exome sequencing and RNA sequencing of pretreatment tumors were performed alongside TCR sequencing in the same patients. Durable clinical benefit was achieved by nine patients and was not achieved by 20 patients. Pretreatment blood TCR-seq was available for fewer than 30 patients, at least one posttreatment blood collection was obtained for some 24 patients, and tumor TCR-seq was available for some 24 patients.

To estimate absolute template abundance from read counts, synthetic TCR analog templates were spiked into each PCR. TCRbeta CDR3 regions were amplified from genomic DNA with bias-controlled V and J gene primers using the immunoSEQ assay. Rearranged TCRbeta segments were sequenced at approximately 20X coverage. The authors processed their data as follows. Clustering was used to correct sequencing errors, and CDR3s were annotated against IMGT to assign V, D and J genes. Out-of-frame and stop-codon sequences were excluded, and only productive TCRbeta rearrangements were used in downstream analyses. To compute clonality, Shannon entropy was normalized by the log of the number of unique productive sequences and then subtracted from one. Fisher's exact test with Benjamini-Hochberg correction, using a cutoff of adjusted p below 0.01, was how clones that differed between time points or between blood and tumor were identified. Entries here come from immuneACCESS through TCRdb and include only in-frame sequences with V and J called. Some clones fail to appear in such tables; in the studies checked, an unresolved V gene covers under half of the shortfall, and the cause of the remainder is unknown. D and trimming come from the DNA, and the V and J calls and clone size come from that table. The sample yields tens of thousands of clones; around 83% were counted once. 2.5% to 3% of the sample is in the top ten clones.

The cohort included 25 to 30 patients with locally advanced or metastatic urothelial carcinoma who were treated at Memorial Sloan Kettering on a trial protocol. Peripheral blood mononuclear cells were collected pretreatment and during treatment, with between 1 and 8 total time points per patient. The Qiagen DNeasy Blood extraction kit was used to purify genomic DNA from total PBMCs and tumor samples. PBMCs were collected pretreatment and during treatment and were isolated and stored as previously described. The junction shows trimming of 2 bases on V and 0 bases on J, plus 10 bases between the germline ends. From cysteine to phenylalanine, the CDR3 is 15 amino acids long. Only the CDR3 region is kept as DNA, spanning 45 bases read in frame from base 1. The germline V gene encodes CDR1 LNHDA and CDR2 SQIVND (reference sequence). The paper's findings and limits, for the study overall: Improved progression-free and overall survival was found to be associated with pretreatment peripheral blood TCR clonality below the median. At 3 weeks after the start of treatment, tumor-associated TCR clones in peripheral blood had expanded more in patients with durable benefit (n of about 20, p = 0.022). Because the sample size was small (n ≈ 31) and many exploratory analyses were performed, the results are intended to be hypothesis-generating.

A word on this clone: Its binding antigen is unknown. No base qualities exist here, and no much larger clone lies one base off it.

This receptor chain uses TRBV19 and TRBJ2-5; a tentative D match to TRBD1 spans 6 bases. Sequences were derived from PBMCs, sampled around atezolizumab (anti-PD-L1) treatment. This receptor was taken from a man between 50 and 59 years old with urothelial cancer. The CDR3 has the sequence CASSILGQNQETQYF. The nucleotides are TGTGCCAGTAGTATACTCGGACAGAACCAAGAGACCCAGTACTTC.